Sequencing of this T cell receptor beta chain was carried out in a study of T-cell memory formation after mild COVID-19. Across the study: Clusters were largely donor specific. General observations from the study: A subset of responding clones appeared in pre-infection memory, suggesting cross-reactive memory joined. Clones contracting day 15 to 85 were balanced CD4/CD8; later expanders leaned CD4+.

CDR1 is SGHAT, CDR2 FQNNGV, per germline. CDR3 length: 15 amino acids. Trimming took 5 bases from V and 2 from J, leaving 14 bases between them. With respect to this clonotype: Antigen: not known.

The authors produced TCR alpha and TCR beta cDNA libraries with sample barcodes and UMIs by 5'RACE using constant-segment primers. A single record per CDR3 protein comes from TCRdb applying MiXCR to the 5' RACE reads. The sample contains a few hundred thousand distinct CDR3 sequences, 25% to 30% of which appear only once. The clonotype comes from an adult woman who had mild COVID-19 (a few samples of this study predate the infection). Cell type and time point are not known. The chain carries TRBV11-2 and TRBJ2-3; D might be TRBD1 (6 bases). The specimen was PBMCs or a T cell subset sorted from them (not recorded which). The CDR3 DNA reads as TGTGCCAGCAGCCCGTTAGGGGGTCACACAGATACGCAGTATTTT. Translating gives CASSPLGGHTDTQYF.